This paragraph reports one T cell receptor (beta chain). An end of the junction does not agree with germline; a read error may underlie this. The data stem from a study of blood T cell repertoires in COVID-19. Study in general: Researchers got acute and convalescent COVID-19 samples from the United States, Italy and Spain. Nucleic acid was either cDNA or gDNA, and it came from T cells, B-cell-depleted T cells, or PBMCs.

CDR3 length: 13 residues. Germline CDR1 SGHTA, CDR2 FQGNSA. Methods used by the authors: Researchers report that nucleated cell counts were estimated from reference gene primer amplification. Measured with immunoSEQ multiplex PCR; TCRdb has only the in-frame clones, and not every one. The V and J calls and the clone size are those of that table, but D and trimming were determined from the DNA. The data contain tens of thousands of clones, roughly four fifths of them singletons. This chain uses TRBV7-2 with TRBJ2-3; 8 positions match TRBD2. Material: peripheral blood. The receptor was derived from a woman aged 80 or over with acute or convalescent COVID-19. CDR3 nucleotide sequence: TGTGCCAGCAGCTTGGGGGGGTGGCTAGCGGGTGTTTTT. Protein sequence: CASSLGGWLAGVF.